Listed below are T cell receptor beta chains from one sample, sequenced in a study of T cells in Graves' hyperthyroidism and ophthalmopathy. TCRdb redid the calling of the multiplex PCR reads with MiXCR, one entry per CDR3 protein. The sample has some 250,000 distinct CDR3 sequences, more than 14% seen once. Input material: blood. These receptors were collected from a woman in her 40s with Graves' hyperthyroidism that later progressed to Graves' ophthalmopathy. The CDR3 runs from the conserved cysteine through the conserved F or W. The D gene is left open where the match is weak. Expanded clones get a size class; other rows say once, few or many, or leave the size out.

j_gene | v_gene | abundance | d_gene | CDR3nt | CDR3aa
TRBJ1-3 | TRBV5-6 | many | - | TGTGCCAGCAGCTTGAGGAACACCATATATTTT | CASSLRNTIYF
TRBJ1-5 | TRBV19 | many | - | TGTGCCAGTAGTGGGTCGTTGCAGCCCCAGCATTTT | CASSGSLQPQHF
TRBJ1-2 | TRBV6-1 | many | - | TGTGCCAGCAGGAACAACAGCTACTATGGCTACACCTTC | CASRNNSYYGYTF
TRBJ2-7 | TRBV5-1 | many | TRBD1 | TGCGCCAGCAGCTATTCCGGCCTGAGACAGGGCTACGAGCAGTACTTC | CASSYSGLRQGYEQYF
TRBJ1-6 | TRBV5-1 | many | - | TGCGCCAGCAGCCCCGGGTGGGGTAATAATTCACCCCTCCACTTT | CASSPGWGNNSPLHF
TRBJ1-4 | TRBV2 | few | TRBD1 | TGTGCCAGCAGTCGGGACAGGGAGTATGAAAAACTGTTTTTT | CASSRDREYEKLFF
TRBJ2-1 | TRBV12-3/TRBV12-4 | many | - | TGTGCCAGCGGAGACCGGAGCGGCAATGAGCAGTTCTTC | CASGDRSGNEQFF
TRBJ2-3 | TRBV6-1 | many | - | TGTGCCAGCAGTTACGCGGGACCATACACAGATACGCAGTATTTT | CASSYAGPYTDTQYF
TRBJ1-1 | TRBV19 | many | - | TGTGCCAGTAGTATACGAGGACAGTCGTACACTGAAGCTTTCTTT | CASSIRGQSYTEAFF
TRBJ2-1 | TRBV30 | many | - | TGTGCCTGGAGCTCCTGGCTCGGACAAAATGCTGAGCAGTTCTTC | CAWSSWLGQNAEQFF
TRBJ1-1 | TRBV13 | many | - | TGTGCCAGCAGCCTTCAGGAGGACACTGAAGCTTTCTTT | CASSLQEDTEAFF
TRBJ2-1 | TRBV6-5 | few | TRBD1 | TGTGCCAGCAGTTACTCGCAGGGGGCGAGTAATGAGCAGTTCTTC | CASSYSQGASNEQFF
TRBJ2-3 | TRBV9 | many | TRBD1 | TGTGCCAGCAGCGTATTAGGGACAGGGGATACGCAGTATTTT | CASSVLGTGDTQYF
TRBJ1-1 | TRBV10-3 | many | TRBD1 | TGTGCCATACAGGGGCCCTTGGCTGAAGCTTTCTTT | CAIQGPLAEAFF
TRBJ2-3 | TRBV11-3 | few | - | TGTGCCAGCAGCTTAAGGTCAGAGGGAGGAGGGTATTTT | CASSLRSEGGGYF
TRBJ1-1 | TRBV9 | few | - | TGTGCCAGCAGCGGAACCACCGGGACCGGGACTGAAGCTTTCTTT | CASSGTTGTGTEAFF
TRBJ2-1 | TRBV9 | many | TRBD2 | TGTGCCAGCAGCGCAACCGGGAGCGGGACGGTCTTTCGCAATGAGCAGTTCTTC | CASSATGSGTVFRNEQFF
TRBJ2-3 | TRBV12-3/TRBV12-4 | - | TRBD2 | TGTGCCAGCAACATTAACCTAGCGGGAGGGAGGGATACGCAGTATTTT | CASNINLAGGRDTQYF
TRBJ2-1 | TRBV28 | many | - | TGTGCCAGCAGTTCTCCGGGACTGGACATCCACTCCAATGAGCAGTTCTTC | CASSSPGLDIHSNEQFF
TRBJ2-7 | TRBV29-1 | many | TRBD1 | TGCAGCGTTGGACAGGGGACCTACGAGCAGTACTTC | CSVGQGTYEQYF
TRBJ2-3 | TRBV5-5 | - | - | TGTGCCAGCAGCTTGGCCGGGGGTGGAAGCACAGATACGCAGTATTTT | CASSLAGGGSTDTQYF
TRBJ2-5 | TRBV28 | many | - | TGTGCCAGCAGTTTAGGAGGGTATCGAGAGACCCAGTACTTC | CASSLGGYRETQYF
TRBJ2-3 | TRBV19 | - | TRBD2 | TGTGCCAGTAGTATAGGGTGGGGGGGGAACACAGATACGCAGTATTTT | CASSIGWGGNTDTQYF
TRBJ1-2 | TRBV20-1 | many | - | TGCAGTGCTTTACAGACTTTTAACTATGGCTACACCTTC | CSALQTFNYGYTF
TRBJ2-5 | TRBV25-1 | many | TRBD2 | TGTGCCAGCAGTGAATGGGAGCGGGGAGAGACCCAGTACTTC | CASSEWERGETQYF
TRBJ2-3 | TRBV19 | many | - | TGTGCCAGTAGTCCTGACGTTGGATGGGCAGATACGCAGTATTTT | CASSPDVGWADTQYF
TRBJ1-1 | TRBV6-5 | many | - | TGTGCCAGCAGTTCCCCTACCCGGTCGGGCACTGAAGCTTTCTTT | CASSSPTRSGTEAFF
TRBJ1-6 | TRBV5-5 | many | - | TGTGCCAGCAGCTTTGTTCCAGAAAAAAATTCACCCCTCCACTTT | CASSFVPEKNSPLHF
TRBJ1-1 | TRBV9 | many | - | TGTGCCAGCAGCGGAGACGGGGTTGAAGCTTTCTTT | CASSGDGVEAFF
TRBJ2-7 | TRBV28 | many | - | TGTGCCAGCAGTTGGTTCGCCAGGGAGTACGAGCAGTACTTC | CASSWFAREYEQYF
TRBJ2-1 | TRBV11-2 | many | - | TGTGCCAGCAGCCCCAGGACAGCCCGCTCCTACAATGAGCAGTTCTTC | CASSPRTARSYNEQFF
TRBJ1-1 | TRBV4-1 | - | - | TGCGCCAGCAGCCGCCCGTGGGGGCGAGGGGGTGAGAACACTGAAGCTTTCTTT | CASSRPWGRGGENTEAFF
TRBJ2-1 | TRBV19 | many | - | TGTGCCAGTAGTATTGCCGCAGGGGACACCTACAATGAGCAGTTCTTC | CASSIAAGDTYNEQFF
TRBJ1-4 | TRBV28 | many | TRBD1 | TGTGCCAGCAGTTTTTGGGACAGGGGTGGAGAAAAACTGTTTTTT | CASSFWDRGGEKLFF
TRBJ2-3 | TRBV3-1 | many | - | TGTGCCAGCAGCCAAGGTCGCAGCGACACAGATACGCAGTATTTT | CASSQGRSDTDTQYF
TRBJ2-3 | TRBV14 | many | - | TGTGCCAGCAGCCAAGTTATCACGGGAGTATTAGATACGCAGTATTTT | CASSQVITGVLDTQYF
TRBJ2-5 | TRBV29-1 | - | TRBD2 | TGCAGCGCCACTCTGACTAGCGGGAGTCGGGGCCAAGAGACCCAGTACTTC | CSATLTSGSRGQETQYF
TRBJ1-3 | TRBV7-6 | many | - | TGTGCCAGCAGCTCGTCGGACAGTCCTTACACCATATATTTT | CASSSSDSPYTIYF
TRBJ1-3 | TRBV25-1 | few | - | TGTGCCAGCAGTGTGGACCTCCCGAACACCATATATTTT | CASSVDLPNTIYF
TRBJ2-7 | TRBV5-1 | many | - | TGCGCCAGCAGCTTGTACTCATACGAGCAGTACTTC | CASSLYSYEQYF
TRBJ2-3 | TRBV18 | many | - | TGTGCCAGCTCGTGGACTCCACATGCACCTCCAGATACGCAGTATTTT | CASSWTPHAPPDTQYF
TRBJ1-1 | TRBV6-1 | many | - | TGTGCCAGCAGGGGACATCCGAACACTGAAGCTTTCTTT | CASRGHPNTEAFF
TRBJ2-3 | TRBV13 | many | TRBD2 | TGTGCCAGCAGCTTAGGGTCTAGCGGACACACAGATACGCAGTATTTT | CASSLGSSGHTDTQYF
TRBJ1-1 | TRBV11-1 | many | - | TGTGCCAGCAGCTTAGGGGTAGCGGTTGGCACTGAAGCTTTCTTT | CASSLGVAVGTEAFF
TRBJ2-7 | TRBV3-1 | many | - | TGTGCCAGCAGCCAAGTAAATGCGTGGTACGAGCAGTACTTC | CASSQVNAWYEQYF
TRBJ2-5 | TRBV27 | once | - | TGTGCCAGCAGTTTATTCGGGAGAGAGACCCAGTACTTC | CASSLFGRETQYF
TRBJ1-1 | TRBV10-3 | - | - | TGTGCCATCAGGGGAACAGGGTGGGACCCTGAAGCTTTCTTT | CAIRGTGWDPEAFF
TRBJ1-6 | TRBV28 | many | - | TGTGCCAGCAGTTCACAGGGAGGGGACCATAATTCACCCCTCCACTTT | CASSSQGGDHNSPLHF
TRBJ1-4 | TRBV6-1 | - | - | TGTGCCAGCAGTCACCTGCGTGGGGGTTTTAATGAAAAACTGTTTTTT | CASSHLRGGFNEKLFF
TRBJ2-1 | TRBV7-3 | many | TRBD2 | TGTGCCAGCAGCTTAGCGTGGGGGGGCTACAATGAGCAGTTCTTC | CASSLAWGGYNEQFF
TRBJ1-1 | TRBV11-2 | - | TRBD1 | TGTGCCAGCAGCTTACCGGACAGGGTGAAAGCTTTCTTT | CASSLPDRVKAFF
TRBJ2-7 | TRBV7-2 | many | TRBD2 | TGTGCCAGCAGTCCGTCGGCTAGCGGGATCTACGAGCAGTACTTC | CASSPSASGIYEQYF
TRBJ2-5 | TRBV10-2 | many | TRBD2 | TGCGCCAGCGTACAGAGGACTAGCGGCGAGACCCAGTACTTC | CASVQRTSGETQYF
TRBJ2-7 | TRBV6-1 | few | - | TGTGCCAGCACCCACCTTCAGGGATGGGACTACGAGCAGTACTTC | CASTHLQGWDYEQYF
TRBJ2-7 | TRBV20-1 | few | - | TGCAGTGCTAGAGTGGCTCCCGCGGGCCGAACTCTCTCCTACGAGCAGTACTTC | CSARVAPAGRTLSYEQYF
TRBJ2-7 | TRBV18 | many | - | TGTGCCAGCTCACCAACCGTCGCGGTAGACTACGAGCAGTACTTC | CASSPTVAVDYEQYF